This T cell receptor (beta chain) was retrieved from a study of human T cells and chemical hapten exposure. The time point: patch test 3, about 24 weeks after DPC sensitization. As to treatment: therapeutic diphenylcyclopropenone sensitization with weekly scalp DPC. Total RNA came from unfractionated whole blood. The CDR3 extends over 15 amino acids. Between the trimmed V and J ends, which lost 10 bases and 3 bases, there was a span of 21 bases. TCRdb re-called the RACE reads with MiXCR, one entry per CDR3 protein. Of approximately 110,000 distinct CDR3 sequences listed, 34% are singletons. The sequencing here drew on whole blood, taken in connection with sensitization to the hapten diphenylcyclopropenone (DPC). The chain carries TRBV23-1 and TRBJ2-5; D perhaps matches TRBD1 (6 bases). TRBV23-1 is an ORF, with its function uncertain. This receptor was taken from a man aged 35 to 55 with alopecia areata. Some clones in this sample may be carry-over from other donors' samples. The CDR3 region is CAIPLNRASKETQYF. The CDR3 DNA is TGCGCCATCCCTTTAAACAGGGCATCTAAAGAGACCCAGTACTTC.